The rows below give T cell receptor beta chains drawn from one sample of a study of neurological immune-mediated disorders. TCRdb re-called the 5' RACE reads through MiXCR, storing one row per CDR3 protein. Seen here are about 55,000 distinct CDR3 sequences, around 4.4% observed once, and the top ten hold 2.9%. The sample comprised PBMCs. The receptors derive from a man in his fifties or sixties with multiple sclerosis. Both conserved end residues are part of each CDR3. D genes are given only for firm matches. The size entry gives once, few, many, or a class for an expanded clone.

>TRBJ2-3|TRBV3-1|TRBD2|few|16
CASSLFPTSGTDTQYF
TGTGCCAGCAGCCTATTCCCCACTAGCGGGACAGATACGCAGTATTTT
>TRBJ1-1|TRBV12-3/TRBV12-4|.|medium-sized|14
CASSFRILNTEAFF
TGTGCCAGCAGTTTCCGGATTTTGAACACTGAAGCTTTCTTT
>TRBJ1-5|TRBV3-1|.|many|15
CASSQDRSVGQPQHF
TGTGCCAGCAGCCAAGACCGGTCAGTAGGGCAGCCCCAGCATTTT
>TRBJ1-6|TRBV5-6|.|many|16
CASSLAAAYVASPLHF
TGTGCCAGCAGCTTGGCCGCGGCATATGTTGCTTCACCCCTCCACTTT
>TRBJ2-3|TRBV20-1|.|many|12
CSARDYLNTQYF
TGCAGTGCTAGAGACTACTTAAATACGCAGTATTTT
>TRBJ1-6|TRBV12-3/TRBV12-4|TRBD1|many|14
CASSWTGHNSPLHF
TGTGCCAGCAGTTGGACAGGGCATAATTCACCCCTCCACTTT
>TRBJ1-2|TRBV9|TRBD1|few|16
CASSPVPGTESYGYTF
TGTGCCAGCAGCCCTGTTCCCGGGACAGAATCTTATGGCTACACCTTC
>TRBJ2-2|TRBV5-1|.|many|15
CASSFGDTWTGELFF
TGCGCCAGCAGCTTCGGGGATACCTGGACCGGGGAGCTGTTTTTT
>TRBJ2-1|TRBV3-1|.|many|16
CASSQGPSETGNEQFF
TGTGCCAGCAGCCAAGGTCCCTCGGAGACAGGCAATGAGCAGTTCTTC
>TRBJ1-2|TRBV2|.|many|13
CASSGRGAEGYTF
TGTGCCAGCAGCGGGAGGGGCGCGGAGGGCTACACCTTC
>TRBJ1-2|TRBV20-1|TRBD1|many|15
CSASPQLQGARGYTF
TGCAGTGCTAGCCCCCAACTACAGGGGGCGAGAGGCTACACCTTC
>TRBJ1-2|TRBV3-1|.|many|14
CASSPLGTPGGYTF
TGTGCCAGCAGCCCCCTCGGCACTCCGGGCGGCTACACCTTC
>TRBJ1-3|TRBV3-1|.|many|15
CASSQNTDSGNTIYF
TGTGCCAGCAGCCAAAACACGGACTCTGGAAACACCATATATTTT
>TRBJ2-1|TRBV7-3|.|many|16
CASSLMRLPVYNEQFF
TGTGCCAGCAGCTTAATGCGCCTTCCGGTGTACAATGAGCAGTTCTTC
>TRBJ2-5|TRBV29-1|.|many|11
CSVGIQETQYF
TGCAGCGTTGGGATACAAGAGACCCAGTACTTC
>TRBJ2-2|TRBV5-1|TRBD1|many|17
CASSSPPGQGASGELFF
TGCGCCAGCAGCTCGCCTCCGGGACAGGGGGCGTCCGGGGAGCTGTTTTTT
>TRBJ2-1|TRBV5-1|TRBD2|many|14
CATQYTSGGDEQFF
TGCGCCACCCAGTACACTAGCGGGGGGGATGAGCAGTTCTTC